The 4 T cell receptor beta chains presented below share a single source sample, sequenced in a study of a mutant IDH1 vaccine in newly diagnosed glioma. Regarding time point: week 47, end of study. Doses consisted of 300 ug of mutant IDH1 20-mer peptide each, paired with topical imiquimod. These receptors lack a known antigen. This table comes from immunoSEQ multiplex PCR, and its TCRdb copy is limited to in-frame clones, with some not included. The table records about 11,000 clones, around 82% of them present only once. Specimen: PBMCs, collected from a glioma patient whose treatment included an IDH1 peptide vaccine. The receptors were gathered from a man younger than 45 with glioma.

The V and J genes are TRBV10-3 and TRBJ2-3; 8 bases align to TRBD1. The germline V gene encodes CDR1 ENHRY and CDR2 SYGVKD. The CDR3 is 13 residues long. Trimming at V came to 8 bases and at J to 1 base, leaving 2 bases not matched to a gene. The CDR3 is CAIDRGGTDTQYF. The DNA of the CDR3 is TGTGCCATCGACAGGGGAGGCACAGATACGCAGTATTTT.

This sequence joins TRBV4-1 and TRBJ1-6; D call uncertain. The V end was cut by 0 bases, the J end by 9 bases, with 9 bases between. The CDR3 consists of 14 residues. Looked up from germline, CDR1 is MGHRA and CDR2 is YSYEKL. The CDR3 DNA follows: TGCGCCAGCAGCCAAGATTGGGAGGCTTCACCCCTCCACTTT. This sequence encodes CASSQDWEASPLHF.

The chain couples TRBV5-1 to TRBJ2-3; 7 bases align to TRBD2. The CDR3 is 13 residues long. Germline V gives CDR1 SGHRS, CDR2 YFSETQ. Germline trimming cut 7 bases from V and 5 bases from J; bases unmatched to any gene: 7. The CDR3 DNA sequence: TGCGCCAGCGGGAGGGGAGGGATAGATACGCAGTATTTT. This encodes CASGRGGIDTQYF.

CDR3 amino acids: CAIMVHTGDQDEQYF. The CDR3 coding sequence is TGTGCCATCATGGTTCATACAGGGGATCAGGACGAGCAGTACTTC. The J gene is TRBJ2-5, the V gene TRBV10-3; 7 bases match TRBD1. The J call may be mistaken, given a closer DNA end match to TRBJ2-7. CDR3 length equals 15 residues. From germline, CDR1 is ENHRY and CDR2 SYGVKD.